The 20 T cell receptor beta chains in this list originate from one sample, sequenced in a study of blood T cell repertoires in COVID-19. The data were produced by immunoSEQ multiplex PCR, yet TCRdb's version contains in-frame clones alone and is incomplete. Among 310,000 or so clones, over 80% were seen once, and the ten largest hold 9.9%. Source material: peripheral blood. These receptors were taken from a man aged 25-40 years with COVID-19, enrolled during active disease.

In this sample, this clone turned up once. The rearrangement links TRBV5-1 to TRBJ2-3, with 7 positions matching TRBD1. CDR3 length equals 14 residues. V was clipped by 3 bases and J by 4 bases; unmatched bases: 5. CDR1 and CDR2 from the germline V gene are SGHRS and YFSETQ. The CDR3 DNA reads as TGCGCCAGCAGCTGGGGACAGAGGGCAGATACGCAGTATTTT. This sequence encodes CASSWGQRADTQYF.

V is TRBV27 and J is TRBJ1-4; 8 bases line up with TRBD1. CDR1 MNHEY and CDR2 SMNVEV come from the germline V gene (reference sequence). The trim removed 3 bases at V and 7 bases at J, leaving 10 bases unmatched. CDR3 size: 16 residues. The CDR3 spells CASSFLRTGLIEKLFF. The CDR3, as DNA: TGTGCCAGCAGTTTCCTCCGGACAGGGTTGATTGAAAAACTGTTTTTT.

This sequence joins TRBV12-3 or TRBV12-4 and TRBJ1-2; weak D call: TRBD1 (6 bases). This CDR3 has 13 residues. The V end was cut by 9 bases, the J end by 0 bases, with 11 bases between. As DNA, the CDR3 is TGTGCCAGGGGGACAACTCCTAACTATGGCTACACCTTC. This sequence encodes CARGTTPNYGYTF.

V usage is TRBV14 and J usage is TRBJ1-1, with 9 bases fitting TRBD1. V lost 8 bases to trimming and J lost 1 base; unmatched junction nucleotides: 2. This CDR3 contains 13 residues. The germline gives CDR1 SGHDN, CDR2 FVKESK. The CDR3 DNA is TGTGCCAGCCGGGGACAGGGGAACACTGAAGCTTTCTTT. This translates into CASRGQGNTEAFF.

This rearrangement joins TRBV6-4 to TRBJ2-1, with TRBD2 matching 8 bases. CDR1 is MRHNA and CDR2 is SNTAGT in the germline V gene. CDR3 length: 16 amino acids. The V segment lost 3 bases and the J segment 4 bases; nucleotides outside the gene matches: 8. Here the CDR3 DNA reads TGTGCCAGCAGTGAATCGGGGGGGGCCGGTTACAATGAGCAGTTCTTC. Its translation is CASSESGGAGYNEQFF.

The chain links TRBV21-1 to TRBJ1-2. TRBV21-1 counts as a pseudogene. CDR3 length: 14 amino acids. The CDR3 DNA reads as TGTGCCAGCAGCAAAGGGACTGTGATCTATGGCTACACCTTC. It encodes CASSKGTVIYGYTF.

The rearrangement links TRBV6-6 to TRBJ1-1; 8 bases map to TRBD1. Per germline, CDR1 MNHNY and CDR2 SVGAGI (reference sequence). V lost 0 bases to trimming and J lost 4 bases; unmatched junction nucleotides: 4. The CDR3 covers 15 residues. The CDR3 here is CASSYSLQGATEAFF. DNA of the CDR3: TGTGCCAGCAGTTACTCTCTGCAGGGGGCCACTGAAGCTTTCTTT.

Here the CDR3 DNA reads TGTGCCATCTCCCCCCCAGGGCGCGACAATGAGCAGTTCTTC. It is translated as CAISPPGRDNEQFF. V gene TRBV10-3 combines with J gene TRBJ2-1, with a tentative D call TRBD1 (5 bases). This CDR3 contains 14 residues. V was clipped by 8 bases and J by 5 bases, with 16 bases between them. Germline assignment: CDR1 ENHRY and CDR2 SYGVKD.

The chain employs TRBV11-2 and TRBJ1-6, with D unresolved. CDR3 size: 16 residues. Per germline, CDR1 SGHAT and CDR2 FQNNGV. Trimming stripped 1 base from V and 3 bases from J, with 10 bases between. CDR3 sequence reads: CASSLGQHNYNSPLHF. The DNA for the CDR3 is TGTGCCAGCAGCTTAGGCCAACATAACTATAATTCACCCCTCCACTTT.

V is TRBV7-2 and J is TRBJ1-1; no firm D call. Germline V gene sequence: CDR1 SGHTA, CDR2 FQGNSA. CDR3 length equals 16 residues. Trimming pared 1 base from V and 0 bases from J, leaving 12 bases between. This CDR3 reads CASSLEPYYMNTEAFF. CDR3 nucleotides: TGTGCCAGCAGCTTAGAACCGTATTACATGAACACTGAAGCTTTCTTT.

J is TRBJ2-7 and V is TRBV7-2; TRBD1 might be the D (7 bases). CDR3 length equals 15 residues. The V gene lost 3 bases and the J gene lost 1 base, with 13 bases spanning the gap. CDR1 and CDR2 from the germline V gene are SGHTA and FQGNSA. The CDR3 DNA reads as TGTGCCAGCAGCTTGGCGGGACAGTATTCCTACGAGCAGTACTTC. Translation: CASSLAGQYSYEQYF.

The chain links TRBV24-1 to TRBJ1-2; no reliable D call. V was pared by 2 bases and J by 3 bases, with 9 bases between. Germline CDR1 KGHDR, CDR2 SFDVKD. The length of the CDR3 is 14 residues. For the CDR3, the DNA is TGTGCCACCAGTGATTCCGGACTGTACTATGGCTACACCTTC. This sequence encodes CATSDSGLYYGYTF.

The table lists this clone with a count of one. This chain links TRBV7-7 with TRBJ2-1, with 8 bases lining up with TRBD2. V shed 0 bases, J shed 6 bases, and the junction held 4 bases outside the gene matches. The CDR3 spans 15 residues. Germline CDR1 SSHAT, CDR2 FNYEAQ (reference sequence). The CDR3 region is CASSLATGTSNEQFF. CDR3 DNA: TGTGCCAGCAGCTTAGCGACCGGGACTAGCAATGAGCAGTTCTTC.

This chain uses TRBV25-1 with TRBJ1-2; 9 bases fit TRBD1. Trimming at V came to 4 bases and at J to 2 bases, leaving 5 bases not matched to a gene. This CDR3 has 15 residues. Germline V gene lookup returns CDR1 MGHDK and CDR2 SYGVNS. The CDR3 DNA reads TGTGCCAGCAGTGCAGGGGGACAGGGAAACTATGGCTACACCTTC. Its protein product is CASSAGGQGNYGYTF.

This chain joins TRBV7-8 and TRBJ1-4; 7 bases line up with TRBD1. Germline assignment: CDR1 SGHVS and CDR2 FQNEAQ. With 5 bases clipped from V and 0 bases from J, the junction kept 12 bases outside the gene matches. The CDR3 runs to 18 residues. CDR3 coding DNA: TGTGCCAGCAGCCAGACAGGGTTAAGCTTTGCAACTAATGAAAAACTGTTTTTT. Translated, it gives CASSQTGLSFATNEKLFF.

The rearrangement uses TRBV27 and TRBJ2-1; 9 positions agree with TRBD2. The J segment lost 9 bases and the V segment lost 4 bases, leaving 16 bases of the junction unmatched. Germline loops: CDR1 MNHEY, CDR2 SMNVEV (reference sequence). The CDR3 has 17 residues. The CDR3 coding sequence is TGTGCCAGCAGTTGGGGCCGGGGGGCGGGAGGGCCCCGTGAGCAGTTCTTC. This sequence encodes CASSWGRGAGGPREQFF.

A single count supports this clone. The chain links TRBV19 to TRBJ2-2, with D possibly TRBD1 on 5 matching bases. The CDR3 contains 13 residues. V lost 5 bases and J lost 6, with 10 bases in between. Germline V gene data show CDR1 as LNHDA and CDR2 as SQIVND (reference sequence). CDR3 in amino acids: CASSHRGSGELFF. CDR3 DNA sequence: TGTGCCAGTAGTCATAGGGGTTCCGGGGAGCTGTTTTTT.

The chain links TRBV2 to TRBJ2-1; TRBD2 matches 10 bases. Germline-derived CDR1 and CDR2 are SNHLY and FYNNEI. The CDR3 loop spans 15 amino acids. Trimming took 7 bases from V and 5 from J; bases not matched to a gene: 8. CDR3 sequence reads: CASNLLAGLNNEQFF. For the CDR3, the DNA is TGTGCCAGCAACCTACTAGCGGGATTGAACAATGAGCAGTTCTTC.

This chain links TRBV18 with TRBJ1-6; D might be TRBD1 (5 bases). The CDR3 loop spans 19 amino acids. Germline V gene lookup returns CDR1 KGHSH and CDR2 LQKENI. V was shortened by 4 bases and J by 1 base, with 20 bases between the two germline ends. The CDR3: CASSQSGGPGRSYNSPLHF. In nucleotides, the CDR3 is TGTGCCAGCTCACAAAGCGGGGGTCCAGGGCGGTCCTATAATTCACCCCTCCACTTT.

V gene TRBV9 combines with J gene TRBJ2-7; a weak D match, TRBD2 (6 bases). V was pared by 3 bases and J by 4 bases, with 11 bases between. CDR1 is SGDLS, CDR2 YYNGEE, per germline. The CDR3 is 13 residues long. CDR3 in DNA: TGTGCCAGCAGCGCCGGGACTCTTTACGAGCAGTACTTC. It yields the protein CASSAGTLYEQYF.